This T cell receptor beta chain was identified in a study of cytomegalovirus exposure and HLA in healthy donors. Across the study: There were tens of millions of unique TCRs (from HLA-typed donors) in an early data release.

Donors were nominally healthy when sampled, though unrecorded immune exposures were likely. The V end lost 4 bases, the J end lost 0 bases, and 22 bases lay between the germline ends. The CDR3 has 18 amino acids. Looked up from germline, CDR1 is SGDLS and CDR2 is YYNGEE. General study results and limits: In all likelihood, a cluster of highly shared sequence variants was a sequencing artifact. Rates of TCR association differed by HLA locus in a later analysis, with DRB1 highest and HLA-C lowest.

This clone was recorded only once. The antigen is undetermined. The PCR used 60 Vbeta and 13 Jbeta primers. The table came from immunoSEQ multiplex PCR; TCRdb's copy has only in-frame clones and leaves some out. The sample includes about 160,000 clones, 80% of them seen just once. Input material: PBMCs. This chain joins TRBV9 and TRBJ1-2; D remains unclear. The sequence was obtained from a woman between 45 and 60 years old in good health and CMV-seronegative. The CDR3 loop is CASSLSHGVGMANYGYTF. The CDR3, as DNA: TGTGCCAGCAGCCTCTCCCACGGGGTTGGGATGGCTAACTATGGCTACACCTTC.